One TCR beta chain is described in this entry. This specimen belongs to a study of T cell changes during pregnancy in multiple sclerosis. Germline V CDR1 and CDR2: SGHRS, YFSETQ. This CDR3 has 15 amino acids. The V segment lost 7 bases and the J segment 5 bases; nucleotides outside the gene matches: 13. Libraries were prepared by immunoSEQ multiplex PCR; TCRdb keeps only in-frame clonotypes and omits some of them. In the table there are about 68,000 clones, just over 90% of which are singletons. Source: peripheral blood, taken in the third trimester of pregnancy. The sequence was obtained from a female donor with multiple sclerosis, enrolled in a pregnancy study. J is TRBJ1-2 and V is TRBV5-1; TRBD1 matches at 8 bases. In DNA form, the CDR3 reads TGCGCCAGCTCGAAGGGACAGGCGTCGCGGTATGGCTACACCTTC. It encodes CASSKGQASRYGYTF.